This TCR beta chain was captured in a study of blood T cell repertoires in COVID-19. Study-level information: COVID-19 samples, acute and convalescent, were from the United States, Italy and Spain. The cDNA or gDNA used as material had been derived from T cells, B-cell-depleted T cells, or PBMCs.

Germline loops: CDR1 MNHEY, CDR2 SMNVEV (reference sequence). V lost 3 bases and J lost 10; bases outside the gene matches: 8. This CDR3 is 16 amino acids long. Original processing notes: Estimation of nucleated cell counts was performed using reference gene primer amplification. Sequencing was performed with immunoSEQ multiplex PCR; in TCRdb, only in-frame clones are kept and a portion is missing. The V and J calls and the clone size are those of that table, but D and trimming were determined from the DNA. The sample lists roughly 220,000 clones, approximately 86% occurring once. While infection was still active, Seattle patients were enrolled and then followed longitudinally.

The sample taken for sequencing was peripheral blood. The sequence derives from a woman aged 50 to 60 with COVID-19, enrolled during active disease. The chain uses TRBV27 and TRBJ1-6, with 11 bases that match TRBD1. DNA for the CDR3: TGTGCCAGCAGTTTCAGATCCGGGACAGGGGGATCACCCCTCCACTTT. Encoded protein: CASSFRSGTGGSPLHF.